The TCR beta chain under discussion was sequenced for a study of blood T cell repertoires in COVID-19. Study details: The United States, Italy and Spain provided the acute and convalescent COVID-19 samples.

Libraries were prepared by immunoSEQ multiplex PCR; TCRdb keeps only in-frame clonotypes and omits some of them. The data contain 130,000 or so clones, around 84% of them singletons. The CDR3 has 14 amino acids. The V gene's germline CDR1 is SGHKS and CDR2 YYEKEE (reference sequence). The V gene lost 2 bases and the J gene lost 3 bases, with 11 bases spanning the gap. This chain links TRBV5-5 with TRBJ1-1; D is uncertain. Sequencing used peripheral blood. The sequence was collected from a woman aged 60 to 75 with acute or convalescent COVID-19. DNA for the CDR3: TGTGCCAGCAGCTTTGCCAGGTGGGACACTGAAGCTTTCTTT. It encodes CASSFARWDTEAFF.